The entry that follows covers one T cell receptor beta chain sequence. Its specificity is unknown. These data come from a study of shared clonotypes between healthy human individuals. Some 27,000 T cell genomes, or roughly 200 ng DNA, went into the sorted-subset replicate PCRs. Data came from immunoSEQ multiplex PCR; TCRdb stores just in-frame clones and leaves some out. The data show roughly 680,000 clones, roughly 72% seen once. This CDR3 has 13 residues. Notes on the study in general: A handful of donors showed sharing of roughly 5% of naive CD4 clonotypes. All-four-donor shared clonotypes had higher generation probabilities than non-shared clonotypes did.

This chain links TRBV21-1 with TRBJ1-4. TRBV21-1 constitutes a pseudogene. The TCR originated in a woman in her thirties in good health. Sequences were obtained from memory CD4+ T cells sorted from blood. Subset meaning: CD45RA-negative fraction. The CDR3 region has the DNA TGTGCCAGCAGCAAAATTCAGACGGAAAAACTGTTTTTT. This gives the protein CASSKIQTEKLFF.